This T cell receptor beta chain is drawn from a study of technical replicates of blood from a handful of donors. Libraries were prepared by immunoSEQ multiplex PCR; TCRdb keeps only in-frame clonotypes and omits some of them. The sample holds roughly 90,000 clones, about 94% seen once. Trimming stripped 3 bases from V and 1 base from J, with 7 bases between. From germline, CDR1 is KGHSH and CDR2 LQKENI. The CDR3 loop spans 13 amino acids. Source material: T cells isolated from PBMCs. This TCR was recovered from a human donor in good health. The chain carries TRBV18 and TRBJ2-7; D gene ambiguous. CDR3 sequence (DNA): TGTGCCAGCTCACCTGTACTTTCCTACGAGCAGTACTTC. This gives the protein CASSPVLSYEQYF.